The rows below give T cell receptor beta chains drawn from one sample of a study of human T cells and chemical hapten exposure. One entry per CDR3 protein results from TCRdb running MiXCR on the RACE reads. The sample holds 100,000 or so distinct CDR3 sequences, approximately 10% seen once. The source material was whole blood, sampled in connection with sensitization to the hapten diphenylcyclopropenone (DPC). The receptors were sampled from a woman aged 40-49 years with alopecia areata. Some clones in this sample may be carry-over from other donors' samples. CDR3s leave out the opening cysteine and the closing phenylalanine or tryptophan. Each record gives: V gene, CDR3 length, CDR3 protein.

V: TRBV11-2; length: 11; CDR3: ASYRTGSYEQY
V: TRBV28; length: 14; CDR3: ASSLTGESGDSPLH
V: TRBV29-1; length: 12; CDR3: SAYSQGTVYGYT
V: TRBV7-8; length: 12; CDR3: ASSRSRDLNIQY
V: TRBV6-2/TRBV6-3; length: 15; CDR3: ASSYRTGDPLYNEQF
V: TRBV12-3/TRBV12-4; length: 11; CDR3: ASRPRDYNEQF
V: TRBV19; length: 15; CDR3: ASTRDRGSATNEKLF
V: TRBV7-2; length: 13; CDR3: ASSLVDRAQETQY
V: TRBV29-1; length: 8; CDR3: SVGQETQY
V: TRBV4-3; length: 12; CDR3: ASSHMFPGYEQY
V: TRBV10-2; length: 9; CDR3: ASSEGNEQY
V: TRBV6-6; length: 10; CDR3: ASSTVGTEAF
V: TRBV5-6; length: 15; CDR3: ASSSGTGGTVNTEAF
V: TRBV10-3; length: 11; CDR3: AISERQGWWAF
V: TRBV20-1; length: 16; CDR3: SARDPAGGPSSYNEQF
V: TRBV9; length: 11; CDR3: ASSADRQETQY
V: TRBV7-7; length: 11; CDR3: ASSIGPVDEQF
V: TRBV4-2; length: 14; CDR3: ASSQEGGLLGYEQY
V: TRBV3-1; length: 12; CDR3: ASSQTPSTDTQY
V: TRBV20-1; length: 11; CDR3: SALSDLRGEQY
V: TRBV6-5; length: 15; CDR3: ASRGTAGVRGPNEQF
V: TRBV12-3/TRBV12-4; length: 11; CDR3: ASRTQGNTEAF
V: TRBV6-5; length: 13; CDR3: ASSPNRGANYGYT
V: TRBV7-2; length: 14; CDR3: ASSLQAGHFNEKLF
V: TRBV7-9; length: 11; CDR3: ASSSVQSYEQY
V: TRBV3-1; length: 13; CDR3: ASSQGADLNNEQF
V: TRBV6-5; length: 12; CDR3: ASSYRTQGSPLH
V: TRBV7-2; length: 13; CDR3: ASSPTGDSNQPQH